This is a list of T cell receptor beta chains from one sample in a study of response to subunit inactivated influenza vaccine. Each CDR3 protein gets one entry after TCRdb re-called the RT-PCR reads with MiXCR. The table lists some 150,000 distinct CDR3 sequences, roughly 12% of them singletons. In addition, the sample was reused for a study of T cells expressing NK-cell markers.

The source material was CD8+ T cells sorted from PBMCs, sampled 11 to 12 days after vaccination. These receptors all stem from a man between 50 and 59 years old who received an inactivated influenza vaccine. Each CDR3 is given without its conserved first and last residue. Each record gives: D gene, V gene, CDR3 protein. A D gene is named only where the DNA matches it firmly.

D: .; V: TRBV6-6; CDR3: ASNSAWGTQY
D: TRBD1; V: TRBV9; CDR3: ASSVDGQDSGNTIY
D: TRBD2; V: TRBV9; CDR3: ASSPTGSGSLNPYNEQF
D: .; V: TRBV27; CDR3: ASSFIGGRFLSVLT
D: .; V: TRBV11-3; CDR3: ASSLGRGPGYEQY
D: .; V: TRBV30; CDR3: AWSVLPTQETQY
D: .; V: TRBV7-9; CDR3: ASSLVLGPNEQY
D: .; V: TRBV7-9; CDR3: ASSFRQTNEKLF
D: .; V: TRBV20-1; CDR3: SAPGTLRTDTQY
D: .; V: TRBV20-1; CDR3: SARVPGDGNTIY
D: .; V: TRBV4-3; CDR3: ASSENVGAGTEAF
D: TRBD2; V: TRBV12-3/TRBV12-4; CDR3: ASSFSGLAVTDTQY
D: .; V: TRBV6-2/TRBV6-3; CDR3: ASSYPDPRHEQY
D: TRBD1; V: TRBV12-3/TRBV12-4; CDR3: ASSFWDSYNYGYT
D: .; V: TRBV6-2/TRBV6-3; CDR3: ASSTVYNSPLH
D: .; V: TRBV6-1; CDR3: ATSGGGGDNEQF
D: TRBD2; V: TRBV7-9; CDR3: ASSLGGGSYNEQF
D: TRBD2; V: TRBV12-3/TRBV12-4; CDR3: ASSSRLASIYNEQF
D: .; V: TRBV7-2; CDR3: ASSLAEEGEQY
D: TRBD1; V: TRBV9; CDR3: ASSDRTGAILNYGYT
D: .; V: TRBV5-1; CDR3: ASSLGIQGRNEQF
D: .; V: TRBV7-6; CDR3: ASSLAGELTDTQY
D: TRBD1; V: TRBV4-3; CDR3: ASSLGTASTYEQY
D: TRBD2; V: TRBV6-2/TRBV6-3; CDR3: ASSPGTGAGLAVSTDTQY
D: TRBD1; V: TRBV5-1; CDR3: ASSWVTGDNEQF
D: .; V: TRBV7-9; CDR3: ASSPNSPGAHWNEQF
D: TRBD2; V: TRBV6-5; CDR3: ASSYSTSGAWYEQY
D: .; V: TRBV11-2; CDR3: ASSLARGDTQY
D: .; V: TRBV6-1; CDR3: ASTLTHWTPVSGANVLT
D: .; V: TRBV6-5; CDR3: ASSYSTAGPAETQY
D: TRBD1; V: TRBV12-3/TRBV12-4; CDR3: ASSGTGTYEQY
D: .; V: TRBV7-9; CDR3: ASSLDPGELF
D: .; V: TRBV28; CDR3: ATQLRANNEQF
D: .; V: TRBV7-9; CDR3: ATHGPYNEQF
D: TRBD1; V: TRBV18; CDR3: ASSTSTGGPTGELF
D: TRBD1; V: TRBV6-2/TRBV6-3; CDR3: ASSYSDRAQETQY
D: TRBD1; V: TRBV6-1; CDR3: ASSEGWGRGLQETQY
D: .; V: TRBV10-3; CDR3: AISEVREGGYGYT
D: .; V: TRBV7-2; CDR3: ASSLSGFRSSYNEQF
D: TRBD1; V: TRBV11-2; CDR3: ASSQRDRGTYNEQF
D: .; V: TRBV20-1; CDR3: SARSLLGYNEQF
D: .; V: TRBV9; CDR3: ASSAPPTTEAF
D: .; V: TRBV7-2; CDR3: ASSSSRETQY
D: .; V: TRBV7-9; CDR3: ASSTSGQPPYEQY
D: .; V: TRBV12-3/TRBV12-4; CDR3: ASSLVVTKDNEQF
D: TRBD1; V: TRBV5-1; CDR3: ASRLLTGQGYNEQF
D: TRBD2; V: TRBV12-3/TRBV12-4; CDR3: ASGTSGSYEQY
D: TRBD1; V: TRBV6-2/TRBV6-3; CDR3: ASKPGQGIFGYT
D: TRBD2; V: TRBV10-3; CDR3: AIRVAGVNEQY
D: TRBD2; V: TRBV12-3/TRBV12-4; CDR3: ASSIGLAGTTDTQY
D: TRBD1; V: TRBV6-5; CDR3: ASSYSDRGLVTYGYT
D: TRBD2; V: TRBV28; CDR3: ASSPPPGTSSVQIYNEQF
D: .; V: TRBV11-2; CDR3: ASSRPTGSPYGYT
D: TRBD1; V: TRBV9; CDR3: ASSVVDRGEAYNEQF
D: TRBD2; V: TRBV7-8; CDR3: ASSLAGLAGWNTDTQY